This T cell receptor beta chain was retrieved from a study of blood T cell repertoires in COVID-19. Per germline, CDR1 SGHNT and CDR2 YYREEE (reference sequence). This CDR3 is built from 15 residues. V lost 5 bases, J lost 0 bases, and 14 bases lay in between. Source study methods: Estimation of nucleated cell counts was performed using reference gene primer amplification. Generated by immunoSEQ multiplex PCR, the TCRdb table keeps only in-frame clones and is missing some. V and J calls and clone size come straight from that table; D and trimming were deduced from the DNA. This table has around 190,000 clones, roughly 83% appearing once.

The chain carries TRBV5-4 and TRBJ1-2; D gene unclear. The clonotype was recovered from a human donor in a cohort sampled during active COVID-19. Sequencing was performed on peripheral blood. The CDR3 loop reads CASSPWRTANYGYTF. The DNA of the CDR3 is TGTGCCAGCAGTCCCTGGAGAACCGCTAACTATGGCTACACCTTC.